The present entry profiles one T cell receptor beta chain with its context. Antigen unknown. Read data end 3 residues before the CDR3 end; the end is taken from the germline J gene. This specimen belongs to a study of T cells in women clearing cervical HPV infection. Turning to the study itself: Control women cleared a single incident HPV16 infection within 12 months.

The V gene's germline CDR1 is WSHSY and CDR2 SAAADI. The CDR3 runs 15 residues. Study-level results: Repertoire richness, not evenness, was significantly elevated in CIN3+ cases versus controls. Combining TCR richness with V gene abundances gave around 0.83 AUC. Controls had more TRBV6-7 (about 0.15%) than cases (about 0.11%).

The assay was immunoSEQ multiplex PCR, and TCRdb's table has in-frame clones only and misses some. The sample yields roughly 23,000 clones, of which the top ten take up about 8.6%. V is TRBV10-2 and J is TRBJ1-1; 8 bases map to TRBD1. The sequence came from a woman aged 18 to 75 with a cervical HPV16 infection that either progressed to CIN3+ or cleared (not recorded which). The sequencing input was blood buffy coat. The CDR3 sequence is CASSVNLDRGRVAFF. CDR3 bases read: TGCGCCAGCAGCGTTAACCTTGACAGGGGACGCGTA.